A selection of T cell receptor beta chains follows, all from one sample in a study of cytomegalovirus exposure and HLA in healthy donors. Generated by immunoSEQ multiplex PCR, the TCRdb table keeps only in-frame clones and is missing some. The profile shows 150,000 to 200,000 clones, 75% to 90% of them singletons. Sequenced sample: PBMCs. Every receptor here comes from a man between 18 and 35 years old in good health and CMV-seropositive. The CDR3 runs from the conserved cysteine through the conserved F or W. Fields, in order: D gene, clone size, V gene, J gene, CDR3 protein, CDR3 DNA. A D gene is named only where the DNA matches it firmly. Not all rows give a size; the values are once, few, many and, for expanded clones, a class.

>.|.|TRBV5-6|TRBJ2-3
CASSPQSTSTQYF
TGTGCCAGCAGCCCACAGTCGACGAGTACGCAGTATTTT
>.|.|TRBV7-2|TRBJ2-7
CASSLVRISYEQYF
TGTGCCAGCAGCTTAGTCAGGATATCCTACGAGCAGTACTTC
>.|.|TRBV28|TRBJ1-2
CASGDTQGQWVGGYTF
TGTGCCAGCGGAGATACGCAGGGTCAATGGGTGGGTGGCTACACCTTC
>.|.|TRBV28|TRBJ2-3
CASSLYSASTDTQYF
TGTGCCAGCAGCCTTTACAGTGCTAGCACAGATACGCAGTATTTT
>.|few|TRBV23-1|TRBJ1-1
CASSPKGGRRDTEAFF
TGCGCCAGCAGTCCTAAGGGGGGGCGGCGGGACACTGAAGCTTTCTTT
>.|.|TRBV11-2|TRBJ2-7
CASSLDPALSYEQYF
TGTGCCAGCAGCTTAGACCCCGCGCTCTCCTACGAGCAGTACTTC
>TRBD1|.|TRBV7-2|TRBJ1-6
CASSSRGPNSPLHF
TGTGCCAGCAGCTCCAGGGGGCCTAATTCACCCCTCCACTTT
>.|.|TRBV27|TRBJ1-1
CASSLREDTEAFF
TGTGCCAGCAGTTTGAGGGAGGACACTGAAGCTTTCTTT
>TRBD1|.|TRBV2|TRBJ2-6
CASRGQGGANVLTF
TGTGCCAGCAGGGGACAGGGAGGGGCCAACGTCCTGACTTTC
>TRBD2|.|TRBV7-6|TRBJ2-5
CASSPPGLVLETQYF
TGTGCCAGCAGTCCACCGGGACTAGTTCTGGAGACCCAGTACTTC
>.|.|TRBV30|TRBJ1-2
CAWSPTTGNTYGYTF
TGTGCCTGGAGTCCTACTACAGGGAACACCTATGGCTACACCTTC
>TRBD1|.|TRBV4-1|TRBJ1-5
CASSRSTGFVQPQHF
TGCGCCAGCAGCCGATCGACAGGGTTCGTACAGCCCCAGCATTTT
>TRBD1|.|TRBV9|TRBJ2-3
CASSPSGQGTDTQYF
TGTGCCAGCAGCCCCTCGGGACAGGGCACAGATACGCAGTATTTT
>.|once|TRBV13|TRBJ2-5
CASSQGGRETQYF
TGTGCCAGCAGCCAAGGGGGTCGGGAGACCCAGTACTTC
>.|.|TRBV2|TRBJ2-1
CASSEGGSSYNEQFF
TGTGCCAGCAGTGAAGGAGGGAGCTCCTACAATGAGCAGTTCTTC
>TRBD2|.|TRBV7-8|TRBJ2-3
CASLEGLVADTQYF
TGTGCCAGCTTAGAGGGACTAGTCGCAGATACGCAGTATTTT
>TRBD1|.|TRBV11-2|TRBJ1-2
CASSLARDRVLDYTF
TGTGCCAGCAGCCTTGCCCGGGACAGGGTCCTGGACTACACCTTC
>.|once|TRBV6-1|TRBJ2-3
CAINLGGAADTQYF
TGTGCCATAAACCTGGGCGGGGCGGCAGATACGCAGTATTTT
>.|.|TRBV14|TRBJ2-7
CASSALSGTYEQYF
TGTGCCAGCAGCGCACTTAGCGGTACCTACGAGCAGTACTTC
>TRBD2|.|TRBV29-1|TRBJ2-3
CSVATSGGSGTQYF
TGCAGCGTCGCGACTAGCGGGGGGTCGGGTACGCAGTATTTT
>TRBD1|.|TRBV5-1|TRBJ2-7
CASSQGQGRSYEQYF
TGCGCCAGCAGCCAAGGACAGGGACGATCCTACGAGCAGTACTTC
>.|few|TRBV7-2|TRBJ2-5
CASSLEIRAGRETQYF
TGTGCCAGCAGCTTAGAGATTCGCGCGGGCCGGGAGACCCAGTACTTC
>.|.|TRBV28|TRBJ1-2
CATDVANYGYTF
TGTGCCACGGACGTAGCGAACTATGGCTACACCTTC
>.|.|TRBV9|TRBJ2-1
CASSVTDYTSYNEQFF
TGTGCCAGCAGCGTAACAGACTATACCTCCTACAATGAGCAGTTCTTC
>TRBD1|.|TRBV6-6|TRBJ1-1
CASSYPWTGNTEAFF
TGTGCCAGCAGTTATCCATGGACAGGGAACACTGAAGCTTTCTTT
>.|.|TRBV7-3|TRBJ2-1
CASSLTDFSSYNEQFF
TGTGCCAGCAGCTTAACTGATTTTAGCTCCTACAATGAGCAGTTCTTC
>.|.|TRBV7-2|TRBJ1-4
CASSLGGSTNEKLFF
TGTGCCAGCAGCTTAGGAGGTTCAACTAATGAAAAACTGTTTTTT
>.|.|TRBV28|TRBJ1-2
CASSLGLGHYGYTF
TGTGCCAGCAGTTTGGGCCTTGGGCACTATGGCTACACCTTC
>.|.|TRBV21-1|TRBJ1-2
CASSNGQANYGYTF
TGTGCCAGCAGCAACGGACAGGCGAACTATGGCTACACCTTC
>TRBD1|.|TRBV5-1|TRBJ2-2
CASRTGVETGELFF
TGCGCCAGCAGGACAGGGGTCGAGACCGGGGAGCTGTTTTTT
>TRBD2|.|TRBV6-5|TRBJ2-1
CASRRLAGLNEQFF
TGTGCCAGCAGACGACTAGCGGGGCTGAATGAGCAGTTCTTC
>TRBD1|few|TRBV18|TRBJ1-2
CASSLSDRGLGYTF
TGTGCCAGCTCACTCTCGGACAGGGGGCTAGGCTACACCTTC
>.|.|TRBV30|TRBJ1-3
CAWSRGHGGNTIYF
TGTGCCTGGAGTCGAGGGCATGGCGGAAACACCATATATTTT
>TRBD2|once|TRBV6-5|TRBJ2-1
CASSSEAGSSYNEQFF
TGTGCCAGCAGTTCTGAAGCGGGGAGCTCCTACAATGAGCAGTTCTTC
>.|.|TRBV15|TRBJ2-5
CATRGGTETQYF
TGTGCCACCAGGGGGGGAACGGAGACCCAGTACTTC
>.|.|TRBV21-1|TRBJ2-7
CASSHAGDLAVDEQYF
TGTGCCAGCAGTCACGCGGGGGATCTAGCGGTCGACGAGCAGTACTTC